This entry lists 10 T cell receptor beta chains sequenced from one sample in a study of cytomegalovirus exposure and HLA in healthy donors. The PCR had 60 Vbeta and 13 Jbeta primers. Repertoires were generated with immunoSEQ multiplex PCR, while TCRdb's copy carries only in-frame clones and drops some. This table has about 160,000 clones, about 80% appearing once. The sequenced material came from PBMCs. The receptors shown here come from a man under 40 in good health and CMV-seropositive.

The chain employs TRBV30 and TRBJ1-5, with D tentatively TRBD1 (5 bases). Germline values: CDR1 GTSNPN, CDR2 SVGIG (reference sequence). The CDR3 length is 14 residues. The V gene lost 0 bases and the J gene lost 1 base, with 7 bases spanning the gap. CDR3 in DNA: TGTGCCTGGAGTGTAGACAGAAGCAATCAGCCCCAGCATTTT. Its translation is CAWSVDRSNQPQHF.

The chain couples TRBV7-9 to TRBJ2-7; a possible D gene is TRBD1 (5 bases). Germline V gene sequence: CDR1 SEHNR, CDR2 FQNEAQ (reference sequence). V was shortened by 2 bases and J by 0 bases, with 11 bases between the two germline ends. The CDR3 length is 15 residues. DNA of the CDR3: TGTGCCAGCAGCTTATGGTTGGACACCTCCTACGAGCAGTACTTC. Translation: CASSLWLDTSYEQYF.

CDR3 residues: CASSQDSEGPRNGNTIYF. In nucleotides, the CDR3 is TGCGCCAGCAGCCAAGATTCCGAAGGTCCGCGGAATGGAAACACCATATATTTT. The chain uses TRBV4-3 and TRBJ1-3, with unresolved D. V lost 0 bases to trimming and J lost 3 bases, with 18 bases between them. The germline V gene has CDR1 LGHNA and CDR2 YSLEER. The CDR3 contains 18 residues.

CDR3 protein: CASRRTQSYGYTF. In DNA form, the CDR3 reads TGTGCCAGCCGGCGGACACAGTCCTATGGCTACACCTTC. The chain joins TRBV2 to TRBJ1-2; weak D call: TRBD1 (5 bases). V was pared by 8 bases and J by 4 bases, with 14 bases between. This CDR3 region has 13 residues. Germline loops: CDR1 SNHLY, CDR2 FYNNEI. Using reference TRBV2 and TRBJ1-2 for the parts outside the CDR3, the full variable domain is EPEVTQTPSHQVTQMGQEVILRCVPISNHLYFYWYRQILGQKVEFLVSFYNNEISEKSEIFDDQFSVERPDGSNFTLKIRSTKLEDSAMYFCASRRTQSYGYTFGSGTRLTVV.

This rearrangement joins TRBV6-5 to TRBJ2-3; 7 positions agree with TRBD1. Germline-derived CDR1 and CDR2 are MNHEY and SVGAGI. This CDR3 comprises 16 residues. J was trimmed by 1 base and V by 4 bases; bases with no gene match: 8. This chain's CDR3 is CASSLIQGFGTDTQYF. The CDR3 DNA sequence: TGTGCCAGCAGTTTAATACAGGGGTTCGGCACAGATACGCAGTATTTT.

This clone was picked up one time. The J gene is TRBJ1-5, the V gene TRBV30, with 7 bases fitting TRBD1. The CDR3 totals 13 residues. J was trimmed by 5 bases and V by 3 bases; bases with no gene match: 4. The germline gives CDR1 GTSNPN, CDR2 SVGIG (reference sequence). The CDR3 DNA sequence: TGTGCCTGGAGCCGACAGGGTGATCAGCCCCAGCATTTT. This encodes CAWSRQGDQPQHF.

The V call is TRBV28, the J call TRBJ1-3; no reliable D call. The CDR3 runs 15 residues. Germline assignment: CDR1 MDHEN and CDR2 SYDVKM. Trimming removed 4 bases from V and 0 bases from J, with 10 bases in between. Here the CDR3 reads CASSSPGGSGNTIYF. The CDR3 DNA is TGTGCCAGCAGTTCCCCCGGCGGCTCTGGAAACACCATATATTTT.

J is TRBJ2-4 and V is TRBV5-1, with D perhaps TRBD2 (7 bases). V lost 4 bases and J 6 bases, leaving 11 bases between the germline ends. CDR3 length: 13 residues. Looked up from germline, CDR1 is SGHRS and CDR2 is YFSETQ. The CDR3 nucleotides read TGCGCCAGCAGCGAGGGGGGGCTAAACATTCAGTACTTC. It specifies CASSEGGLNIQYF.

V usage is TRBV5-5 and J usage is TRBJ1-4, with D perhaps matching TRBD1 (5 bases). Germline V CDR1 and CDR2: SGHKS, YYEKEE (reference sequence). V lost 4 bases to trimming and J lost 0 bases, with 13 bases between them. The CDR3 has 16 residues. In DNA form, the CDR3 reads TGTGCCAGCAGCCGTGACAGATCGGCAACTAATGAAAAACTGTTTTTT. Its translation: CASSRDRSATNEKLFF.

The chain is built from TRBV13 and TRBJ1-6; weak D call: TRBD1 (5 bases). The CDR3 consists of 14 residues. Between the trimmed V and J ends, which lost 0 bases and 9 bases, there was a span of 9 bases. Per germline, CDR1 PRHDT and CDR2 FYEKMQ (reference sequence). The CDR3 DNA follows: TGTGCCAGCAGCTTAGGCCAGGGTGGTTCACCCCTCCACTTT. This codes for CASSLGQGGSPLHF.